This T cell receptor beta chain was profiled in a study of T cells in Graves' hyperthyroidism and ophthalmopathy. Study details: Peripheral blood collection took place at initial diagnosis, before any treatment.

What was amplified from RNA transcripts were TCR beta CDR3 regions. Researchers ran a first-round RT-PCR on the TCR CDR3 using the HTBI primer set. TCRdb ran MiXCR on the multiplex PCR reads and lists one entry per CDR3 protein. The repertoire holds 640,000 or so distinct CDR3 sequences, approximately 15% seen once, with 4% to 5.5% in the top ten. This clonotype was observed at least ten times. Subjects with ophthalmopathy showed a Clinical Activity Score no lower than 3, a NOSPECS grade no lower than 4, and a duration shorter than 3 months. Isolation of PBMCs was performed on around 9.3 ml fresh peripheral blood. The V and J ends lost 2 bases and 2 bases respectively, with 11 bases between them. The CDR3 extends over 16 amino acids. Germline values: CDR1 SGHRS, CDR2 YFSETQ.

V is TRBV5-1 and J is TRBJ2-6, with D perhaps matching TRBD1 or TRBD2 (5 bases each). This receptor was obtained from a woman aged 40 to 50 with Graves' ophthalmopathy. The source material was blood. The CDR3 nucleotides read TGCGCCAGCAGCTTAGGGGAGTCTACTGGGGCCAACGTCCTGACTTTC. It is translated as CASSLGESTGANVLTF.